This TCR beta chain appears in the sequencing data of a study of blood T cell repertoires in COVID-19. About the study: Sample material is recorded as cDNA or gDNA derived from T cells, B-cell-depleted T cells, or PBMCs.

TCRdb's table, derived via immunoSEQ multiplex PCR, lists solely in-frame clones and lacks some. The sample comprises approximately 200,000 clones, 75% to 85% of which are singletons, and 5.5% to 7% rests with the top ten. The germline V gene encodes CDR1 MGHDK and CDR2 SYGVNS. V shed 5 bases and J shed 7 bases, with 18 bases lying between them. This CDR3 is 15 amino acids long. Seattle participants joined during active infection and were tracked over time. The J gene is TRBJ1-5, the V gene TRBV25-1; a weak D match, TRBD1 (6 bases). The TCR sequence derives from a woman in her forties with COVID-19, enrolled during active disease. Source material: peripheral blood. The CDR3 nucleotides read TGTGCCAGCAGTCCCATAGCAGGGGACCGCCAGCCCCAGCATTTT. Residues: CASSPIAGDRQPQHF.